Listed below are T cell receptor beta chains from one sample, sequenced in a study of T cell repertoires in cytomegalovirus infection. MiXCR was run by TCRdb on the reads, yielding one entry per CDR3 protein. The table lists 150,000 to 180,000 distinct CDR3 sequences, about 20% of them singletons. What was sequenced was PBMCs. All receptors come from a human donor in good health (CMV status not recorded). Some clones in this sample may be carry-over from other donors' samples. Each CDR3 is given with its conserved first and last residue.

V: TRBV19
J: TRBJ2-1
CDR3: CASSPRQYNEQFF

V: TRBV7-8
J: TRBJ2-2
CDR3: CASSTGSNTGELFF

V: TRBV12-3/TRBV12-4
J: TRBJ1-1
CDR3: CGSRPQGADTEAFF

V: TRBV7-2
J: TRBJ1-2
CDR3: CASSATLYGYTF

V: TRBV28
J: TRBJ1-6
CDR3: CASSQGQSPLHF

V: TRBV15
J: TRBJ2-1
CDR3: CATSNVRGAAYNEQFF

V: TRBV5-1
J: TRBJ2-5
CDR3: CASSSKWTSGGSTQYF

V: TRBV2
J: TRBJ2-7
CDR3: CASTEREAESSYEQYF

V: TRBV29-1
J: TRBJ2-3
CDR3: CSVEFQGRGRTDTQYF

V: TRBV3-1
J: TRBJ2-7
CDR3: CASAIAGTYEQYF

V: TRBV7-6
J: TRBJ2-1
CDR3: CASSLDLAGAEQFF

V: TRBV19
J: TRBJ2-7
CDR3: CASSVGLARLYEQYF

V: TRBV7-2
J: TRBJ2-3
CDR3: CASSPGTSFTDTQYF

V: TRBV20-1
J: TRBJ2-7
CDR3: CSANPPSGGSYEQYF

V: TRBV2
J: TRBJ2-1
CDR3: CASREGSSSYNEQFF

V: TRBV20-1
J: TRBJ1-2
CDR3: CSARTRRQGGGYTF

V: TRBV7-6
J: TRBJ1-3
CDR3: CASSPNSGNTIYF

V: TRBV5-1
J: TRBJ2-2
CDR3: CASRDRGSQGARTGELFF

V: TRBV20-1
J: TRBJ2-1
CDR3: CSARVPNGAQFF

V: TRBV7-3
J: TRBJ2-5
CDR3: CASSLRPLTGETQYF

V: TRBV12-3/TRBV12-4
J: TRBJ1-6
CDR3: CASSVLESPNSPLHF

V: TRBV4-3
J: TRBJ2-7
CDR3: CASSQVHSSSYEQYF

V: TRBV28
J: TRBJ2-7
CDR3: CATLGGPPSYEQYF

V: TRBV2
J: TRBJ2-3
CDR3: CASSEEPGTVFSTDTQYF

V: TRBV23-1
J: TRBJ2-3
CDR3: CASRPGGRSGLAGTRTDTQYF

V: TRBV6-2/TRBV6-3
J: TRBJ1-5
CDR3: CASSYSTRGQNQPQHF

V: TRBV6-6
J: TRBJ2-3
CDR3: CASHVRDRQDTQYF

V: TRBV7-3
J: TRBJ2-1
CDR3: CASSRTPGNEQFF

V: TRBV18
J: TRBJ2-7
CDR3: CASSLKNMASGNHEQYF

V: TRBV5-1
J: TRBJ1-2
CDR3: CASSPDRGGYTF

V: TRBV7-9
J: TRBJ2-1
CDR3: CASSPSGWSDEQFF

V: TRBV6-5
J: TRBJ1-3
CDR3: CASSYSMLGGVGNTIYF

V: TRBV28
J: TRBJ1-5
CDR3: CASKVGTINQPQHF

V: TRBV28
J: TRBJ1-2
CDR3: CASSYIGTGGGYTF

V: TRBV7-9
J: TRBJ1-2
CDR3: CASSLAATGTYYGYTF

V: TRBV20-1
J: TRBJ2-1
CDR3: CSARLQGLSYNEQFF

V: TRBV28
J: TRBJ2-7
CDR3: CASRSDTPHEQYF

V: TRBV7-2
J: TRBJ1-5
CDR3: CASSLGGTGDQPQHF

V: TRBV28
J: TRBJ1-2
CDR3: CASTPGVAYGYTF

V: TRBV28
J: TRBJ1-2
CDR3: CAGTGGASSSYGYTF